What follows are 23 T cell receptor beta chains derived from one specimen sequenced in a study of shared clonotypes between healthy human individuals. The protocol was immunoSEQ multiplex PCR, while the TCRdb copy is restricted to in-frame clones and leaves out a portion. The data contain over 1.4 million clones, around 97% of them singletons. The sample was naive CD4+ T cells sorted from blood. The subset denotes: CD45RA+ positively selected. Source of these receptors: a man aged 25 to 40 in good health.

The chain has TRBV27 and TRBJ2-5, with D possibly matching TRBD1 (6 bases). Germline lookup yields CDR1 MNHEY and CDR2 SMNVEV (reference sequence). Trimming removed 6 bases at V and 5 bases at J, with 13 bases between. This CDR3 has 13 amino acids. CDR3: CASRRLQGETQYF. CDR3 nucleotide sequence: TGTGCCAGCAGAAGATTACAGGGTGAGACCCAGTACTTC.

The chain links TRBV7-6 to TRBJ2-3, with no clear D. Germline-derived CDR1 and CDR2 are SGHVS and FNYEAQ. The CDR3 spans 15 residues. V lost 1 base and J 2 bases, leaving 10 bases between the germline ends. CDR3 region: CASSLEREDTDTQYF. CDR3 coding DNA: TGTGCCAGCAGCTTAGAACGAGAAGACACAGATACGCAGTATTTT.

This sequence joins TRBV4-1 and TRBJ1-4, with no clear D. The ends were cut back, 1 base at V and 7 bases at J, with 10 bases in the middle. The CDR3 runs to 14 residues. Germline V gene data show CDR1 as MGHRA and CDR2 as YSYEKL. The CDR3 sequence: CASSQVTWIEKLFF. The CDR3, as DNA: TGCGCCAGCAGCCAAGTTACATGGATTGAAAAACTGTTTTTT.

The rearrangement joins TRBV7-2 to TRBJ2-4; TRBD2 matches 9 bases. This CDR3 spans 17 amino acids. J lost 3 bases, V lost 3 bases, and 9 bases had no gene match. Germline loops: CDR1 SGHTA, CDR2 FQGNSA. CDR3 DNA: TGTGCCAGCAGCTTTCGGAGCGGCGGGAGGGTCAAAAACATTCAGTACTTC. Translation gives CASSFRSGGRVKNIQYF. The full variable domain, completed using reference TRBV7-2 and TRBJ2-4, is GAGVSQSPSNKVTEKGKDVELRCDPISGHTALYWYRQSLGQGLEFLIYFQGNSAPDKSGLPSDRFSAERTGGSVSTLTIQRTQQEDSAVYLCASSFRSGGRVKNIQYFGAGTRLSVL.

Here the CDR3 reads CASHRVHNEKLFF. CDR3 DNA sequence: TGTGCCAGTCACCGGGTCCACAATGAAAAACTGTTTTTT. This chain uses TRBV19 with TRBJ1-4; no clear D gene. This CDR3 has 13 residues. Germline CDR1 reads LNHDA; CDR2 reads SQIVND (reference sequence). The V end was cut by 8 bases, the J end by 5 bases, with 12 bases between.

The chain links TRBV15 to TRBJ2-7; 7 nucleotides line up with TRBD2. Trimming took 1 base from V and 2 from J; bases not matched to a gene: 5. From germline, CDR1 is LNHNV and CDR2 YYDKDF (reference sequence). The length of the CDR3 is 15 residues. The CDR3 region is CATSRAGRETYEQYF. The CDR3 DNA sequence: TGTGCCACCAGCAGAGCTGGGCGGGAGACCTACGAGCAGTACTTC. The variable domain in full, completed from reference TRBV15 and TRBJ2-7, reads DAMVIQNPRYQVTQFGKPVTLSCSQTLNHNVMYWYQQKSSQAPKLLFHYYDKDFNNEADTPDNFQSRRPNTSFCFLDIRSPGLGDTAMYLCATSRAGRETYEQYFGPGTRLTVT.

This chain joins TRBV6-5 and TRBJ1-5, with 8 bases that match TRBD1. Per the germline V gene, CDR1 is MNHEY and CDR2 is SVGAGI. The V gene end was trimmed by 6 bases and the J gene end by 7 bases; junction bases not matched to a gene: 11. The CDR3 contains 15 residues. The CDR3, as DNA: TGTGCCAGCAGGCAGACAGGGGTAGGTAGCCAGCCCCAGCATTTT. Translation: CASRQTGVGSQPQHF.

The V gene is TRBV7-2, the J gene TRBJ2-3, with 7 positions matching TRBD2. V shed 1 base, J shed 9 bases, and the junction held 10 bases outside the gene matches. The CDR3 covers 15 residues. Germline V gene sequence: CDR1 SGHTA, CDR2 FQGNSA. The CDR3 coding sequence is TGTGCCAGCAGCTTAGAAGGCGGGGCCGGGGGGACGCAGTATTTT. Translation: CASSLEGGAGGTQYF.

This chain joins TRBV29-1 and TRBJ2-3; TRBD2 agrees at 9 bases. There are 17 residues in the CDR3. CDR1 and CDR2 (germline): SQVTM, ANQGSEA. V trimming: 6 bases; J trimming: 1 base; junction bases outside the gene matches: 14. The CDR3 sequence: CSVRYILKREGTDTQYF. In DNA form, the CDR3 reads TGCAGCGTCCGCTATATACTTAAGCGGGAGGGCACAGATACGCAGTATTTT.

V is TRBV27 and J is TRBJ2-1; 10 bases are a match to TRBD1. Germline lookup yields CDR1 MNHEY and CDR2 SMNVEV (reference sequence). This CDR3 is built from 15 residues. V shed 3 bases, J shed 8 bases, and the junction held 7 bases outside the gene matches. In DNA form, the CDR3 reads TGTGCCAGCAGTTTCCGGACAGGGGGTGGTTATGAGCAGTTCTTC. The encoded protein is CASSFRTGGGYEQFF.

V is TRBV2 and J is TRBJ2-7; maybe TRBD1 (6 bases). Trimming removed 7 bases at V and 5 bases at J, with 15 bases between. This CDR3 spans 13 amino acids. Looked up from germline, CDR1 is SNHLY and CDR2 is FYNNEI. The CDR3 spells CASTRYRDNEQYF. CDR3 DNA sequence: TGTGCCAGCACCCGGTACCGGGACAACGAGCAGTACTTC.

The V call is TRBV11-3, the J call TRBJ2-5; possible D gene TRBD1, 5 bases. The CDR3 runs to 13 residues. Germline CDR1 reads SGHNT; CDR2 reads YENEEA. The V gene lost 8 bases and the J gene lost 4 bases, with 14 bases spanning the gap. CDR3 DNA sequence: TGTGCCAGCCGAGCGAGTGACAGAGAGACCCAGTACTTC. As protein: CASRASDRETQYF.

This chain uses TRBV11-2 with TRBJ2-1; D not certain. CDR1 is SGHAT and CDR2 is FQNNGV in the germline V gene. The CDR3 loop spans 16 amino acids. Trimming cost V 5 bases and J 0 bases, with 14 bases left between them. The CDR3 protein is CASSRMTASSYNEQFF. CDR3 in DNA: TGTGCCAGCAGCCGAATGACGGCGAGCTCCTACAATGAGCAGTTCTTC.

This rearrangement joins TRBV28 to TRBJ2-1; unclear D gene. CDR1 is MDHEN and CDR2 is SYDVKM in the germline V gene. The CDR3 sequence is 14 residues long. Trimming cost V 2 bases and J 7 bases, with 12 bases left between them. The CDR3, as DNA: TGTGCCAGCAGTTTAAGCATAGTTGGGAATGAGCAGTTCTTC. Translation: CASSLSIVGNEQFF.

The rearrangement uses TRBV12-5 and TRBJ2-3; 8 nucleotides match TRBD1. The V segment lost 1 base and the J segment 5 bases; nucleotides outside the gene matches: 5. The CDR3 is 15 residues long. Germline V gene sequence: CDR1 LGHNT, CDR2 FRNRAP. The CDR3 protein is CASGLGDRLEDTQYF. In DNA, the CDR3 is TGTGCTAGTGGTTTGGGGGACAGGTTGGAAGATACGCAGTATTTT.

The chain has TRBV19 and TRBJ2-6, with D hard to call. Per the germline V gene, CDR1 is LNHDA and CDR2 is SQIVND (reference sequence). The CDR3 runs to 15 residues. Trimming took off 4 bases at V and 1 base at J, with 8 bases between the two ends. The CDR3 DNA reads as TGTGCCAGTAGTAAGGGCCCATCTGGGGCCAACGTCCTGACTTTC. Amino acids: CASSKGPSGANVLTF.

The chain links TRBV5-4 to TRBJ1-3; possibly TRBD1 for D (5 bases). CDR1 SGHNT and CDR2 YYREEE come from the germline V gene (reference sequence). The CDR3 is 18 residues long. Trimming removed 4 bases at V and 0 bases at J, with 20 bases between. Here the CDR3 DNA reads TGTGCCAGCAGCCGTGACAGTGCCCCTATGAGCTCTGGAAACACCATATATTTT. Amino acids: CASSRDSAPMSSGNTIYF. The full variable domain, in which reference TRBV5-4 and TRBJ1-3 provide the parts outside the CDR3, is ETGVTQSPTHLIKTRGQQVTLRCSSQSGHNTVSWYQQALGQGPQFIFQYYREEENGRGNFPPRFSGLQFPNYSSELNVNALELDDSALYLCASSRDSAPMSSGNTIYFGEGSWLTVV.

The table lists this clone with a count of one. The germline gene is not matched at one end of the junction; a read error may be the cause. The chain employs TRBV7-6 and TRBJ2-2; no clear D. Germline CDR1 reads SGHVS; CDR2 reads FNYEAQ. The CDR3 is 14 amino acids. As DNA, the CDR3 is TGTGCCAGCGGCTTCGGTGGGATCACCGGGGAGCTGTTTTTT. This sequence encodes CASGFGGITGELFF. The full variable domain, completed using reference TRBV7-6 and TRBJ2-2, is GAGVSQSPRYKVTKRGQDVALRCDPISGHVSLYWYRQALGQGPEFLTYFNYEAQQDKSGLPNDRFSAERPEGSISTLTIQRTEQRDSAMYRCASGFGGITGELFFGEGSRLTVL.

About this clone itself: The identical CDR3 is also encoded by other nucleotide sequences in the sample. This sequence joins TRBV20-1 and TRBJ2-5; D is unclear. The CDR3 length is 11 residues. Germline V gene lookup returns CDR1 DFQATT and CDR2 SNEGSKA (reference sequence). V was pared by 2 bases and J by 2 bases, with 3 bases between. This CDR3 is CSARSQETQYF. CDR3 DNA sequence: TGCAGTGCTAGATCACAAGAGACCCAGTACTTC.

This clone was observed a single time. V and J are TRBV7-2 and TRBJ2-3; the D gene is possibly TRBD2 (5 bases). This CDR3 region has 15 residues. V was cut by 0 bases and J by 0 bases, with 7 bases left in between. Germline CDR1 is SGHTA and CDR2 is FQGNSA. CDR3 nucleotide sequence: TGTGCCAGCAGCTTAGCGGGGAGAAGCACAGATACGCAGTATTTT. Protein: CASSLAGRSTDTQYF. The full variable domain, rest sourced from reference TRBV7-2 and TRBJ2-3, is GAGVSQSPSNKVTEKGKDVELRCDPISGHTALYWYRQSLGQGLEFLIYFQGNSAPDKSGLPSDRFSAERTGGSVSTLTIQRTQQEDSAVYLCASSLAGRSTDTQYFGPGTRLTVL.

This clone showed up just once. The chain couples TRBV7-9 to TRBJ2-2, with 9 bases lining up with TRBD2. The CDR3 sequence is 15 residues long. Per germline, CDR1 SEHNR and CDR2 FQNEAQ (reference sequence). The V segment lost 4 bases and the J segment 7 bases; nucleotides outside the gene matches: 7. CDR3 coding DNA: TGTGCCAGCAGCTCATTAGCGGGAGTAGGCGGGGAGCTGTTTTTT. Protein: CASSSLAGVGGELFF.

The gene calls are TRBV18 and TRBJ2-4; possible D gene TRBD1, 6 bases. V lost 8 bases, J lost 4 bases, and 18 bases lay in between. CDR3 length: 15 residues. Per the germline V gene, CDR1 is KGHSH and CDR2 is LQKENI. This CDR3 is CASTSDGTLKNIQYF. The CDR3 bases are TGTGCCAGCACGAGCGACGGGACACTGAAAAACATTCAGTACTTC.

The rearrangement uses TRBV11-3 and TRBJ2-1, with a tentative D call TRBD2 (5 bases). The germline V gene has CDR1 SGHNT and CDR2 YENEEA. This CDR3 has 13 amino acids. The V end lost 3 bases, the J end lost 9 bases, and 12 bases lay between the germline ends. CDR3 amino acids: CASSFSSYSEQFF. The CDR3 nucleotides are TGTGCCAGCAGCTTTTCTAGCTATAGTGAGCAGTTCTTC.